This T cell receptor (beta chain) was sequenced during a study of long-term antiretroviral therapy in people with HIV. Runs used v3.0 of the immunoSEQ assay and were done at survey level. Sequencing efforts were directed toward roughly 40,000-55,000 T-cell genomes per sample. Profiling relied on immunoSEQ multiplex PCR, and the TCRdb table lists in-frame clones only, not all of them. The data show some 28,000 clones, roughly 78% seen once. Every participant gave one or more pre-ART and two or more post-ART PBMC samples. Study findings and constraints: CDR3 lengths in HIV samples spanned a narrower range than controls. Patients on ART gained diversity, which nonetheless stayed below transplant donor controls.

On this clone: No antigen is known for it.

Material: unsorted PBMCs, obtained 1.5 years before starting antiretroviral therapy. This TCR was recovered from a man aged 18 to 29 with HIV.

CDR3 sequence: CASSLAADVNTEAFF. The CDR3 DNA is TGTGCCAGCAGCTTAGCGGCAGATGTTAACACTGAAGCTTTCTTT. The chain couples TRBV11-1 to TRBJ1-1; D unclear. Germline loops: CDR1 SGHAT, CDR2 FQDESV (reference sequence). There are 15 residues in the CDR3. Trimming shortened V by 0 bases and J by 2 bases, and 10 bases separated the two germline ends.